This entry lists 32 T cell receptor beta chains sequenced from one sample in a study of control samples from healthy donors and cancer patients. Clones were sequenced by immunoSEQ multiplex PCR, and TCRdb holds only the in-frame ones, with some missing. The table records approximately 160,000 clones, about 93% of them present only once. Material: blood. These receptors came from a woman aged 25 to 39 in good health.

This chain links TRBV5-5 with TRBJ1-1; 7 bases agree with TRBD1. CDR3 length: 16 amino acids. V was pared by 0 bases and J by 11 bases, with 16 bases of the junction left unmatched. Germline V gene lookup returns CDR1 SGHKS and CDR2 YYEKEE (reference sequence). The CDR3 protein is CASSLVAGGREISAFF. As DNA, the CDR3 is TGTGCCAGCAGCTTGGTGGCAGGGGGACGCGAGATTTCTGCTTTCTTT.

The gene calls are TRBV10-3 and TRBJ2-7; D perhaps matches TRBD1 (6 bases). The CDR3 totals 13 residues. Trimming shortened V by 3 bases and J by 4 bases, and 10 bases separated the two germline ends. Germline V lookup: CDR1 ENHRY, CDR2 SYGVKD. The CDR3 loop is CAISDRGSYEQYF. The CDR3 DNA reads TGTGCCATCAGTGACAGGGGCAGTTACGAGCAGTACTTC.

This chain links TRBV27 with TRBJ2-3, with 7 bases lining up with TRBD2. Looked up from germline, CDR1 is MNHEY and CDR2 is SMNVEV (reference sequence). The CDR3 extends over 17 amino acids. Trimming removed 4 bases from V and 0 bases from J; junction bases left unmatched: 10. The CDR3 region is CASSYVGRGTSTDTQYF. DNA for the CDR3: TGTGCCAGCAGTTATGTGGGGCGGGGGACTAGCACAGATACGCAGTATTTT.

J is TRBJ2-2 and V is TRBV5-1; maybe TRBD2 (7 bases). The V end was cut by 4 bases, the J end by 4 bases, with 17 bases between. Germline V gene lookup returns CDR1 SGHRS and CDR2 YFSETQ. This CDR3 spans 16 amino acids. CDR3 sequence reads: CASSPAGARGTGELFF. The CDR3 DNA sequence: TGCGCCAGCAGCCCCGCGGGGGCGAGAGGCACCGGGGAGCTGTTTTTT.

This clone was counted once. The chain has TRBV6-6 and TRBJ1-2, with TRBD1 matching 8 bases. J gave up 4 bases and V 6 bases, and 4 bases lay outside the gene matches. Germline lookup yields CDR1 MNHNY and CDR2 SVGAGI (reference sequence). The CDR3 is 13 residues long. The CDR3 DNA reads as TGTGCCAGCAGAACGACAGGGGCCTATGGCTACACCTTC. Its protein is CASRTTGAYGYTF.

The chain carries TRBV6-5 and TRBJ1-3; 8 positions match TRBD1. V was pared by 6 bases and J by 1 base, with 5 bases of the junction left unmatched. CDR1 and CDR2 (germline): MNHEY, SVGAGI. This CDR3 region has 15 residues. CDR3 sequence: CASSGQGGSGNTIYF. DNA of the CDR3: TGTGCCAGCAGCGGACAGGGAGGATCTGGAAACACCATATATTTT.

The CDR3 loop is CASSLGGGMEVFVNQPQHF. The CDR3 coding sequence is TGTGCCAGCAGTTTAGGGGGGGGCATGGAGGTTTTCGTAAATCAGCCCCAGCATTTT. The rearrangement links TRBV28 to TRBJ1-5; a weak D match, TRBD1 (6 bases). V gave up 2 bases and J gave up 4 bases, with 24 bases separating them. The length of the CDR3 is 19 residues. Germline values: CDR1 MDHEN, CDR2 SYDVKM.

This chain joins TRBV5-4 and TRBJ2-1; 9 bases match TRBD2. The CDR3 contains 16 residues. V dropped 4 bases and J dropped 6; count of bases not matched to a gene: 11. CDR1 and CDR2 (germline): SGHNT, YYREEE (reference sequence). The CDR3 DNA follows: TGTGCCAGCAGCGGCGGTCCCAGGACTAGCGTCAATGAGCAGTTCTTC. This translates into CASSGGPRTSVNEQFF.

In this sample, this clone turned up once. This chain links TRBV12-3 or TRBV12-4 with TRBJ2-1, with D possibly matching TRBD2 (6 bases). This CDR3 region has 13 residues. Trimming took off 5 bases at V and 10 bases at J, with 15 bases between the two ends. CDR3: CASSPVGGGEQFF. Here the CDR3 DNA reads TGTGCCAGCAGTCCGGTGGGAGGCGGGGAGCAGTTCTTC.

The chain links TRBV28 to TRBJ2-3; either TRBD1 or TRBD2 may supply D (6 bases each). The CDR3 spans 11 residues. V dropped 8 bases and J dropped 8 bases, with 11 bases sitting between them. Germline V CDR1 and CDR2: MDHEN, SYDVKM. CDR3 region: CASGEGGTQYF. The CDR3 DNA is TGTGCCAGCGGAGAGGGGGGTACGCAGTATTTT.

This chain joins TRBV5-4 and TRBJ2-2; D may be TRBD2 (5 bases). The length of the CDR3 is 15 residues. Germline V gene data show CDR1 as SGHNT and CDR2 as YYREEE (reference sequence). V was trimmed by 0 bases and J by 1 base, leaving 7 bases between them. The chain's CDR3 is CASSLGGLNTGELFF. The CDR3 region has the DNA TGTGCCAGCAGCTTGGGAGGGTTGAACACCGGGGAGCTGTTTTTT.

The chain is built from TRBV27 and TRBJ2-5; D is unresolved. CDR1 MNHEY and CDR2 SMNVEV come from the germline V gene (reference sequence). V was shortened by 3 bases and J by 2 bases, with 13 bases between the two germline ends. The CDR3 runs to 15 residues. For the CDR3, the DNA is TGTGCCAGCAGTTTTATTGACAAGAAACAAGAGACCCAGTACTTC. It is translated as CASSFIDKKQETQYF.

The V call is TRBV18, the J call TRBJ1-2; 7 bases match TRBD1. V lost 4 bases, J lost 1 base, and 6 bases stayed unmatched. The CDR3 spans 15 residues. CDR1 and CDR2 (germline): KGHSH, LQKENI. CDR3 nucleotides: TGTGCCAGCTCACGACAGGGAGAGAGTAACTATGGCTACACCTTC. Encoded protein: CASSRQGESNYGYTF.

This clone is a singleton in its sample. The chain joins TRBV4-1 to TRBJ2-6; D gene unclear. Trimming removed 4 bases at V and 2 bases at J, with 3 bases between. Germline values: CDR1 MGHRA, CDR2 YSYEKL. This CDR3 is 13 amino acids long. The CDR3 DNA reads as TGCGCCAGCAGCCTAGCTGGGGCCAACGTCCTGACTTTC. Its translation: CASSLAGANVLTF.

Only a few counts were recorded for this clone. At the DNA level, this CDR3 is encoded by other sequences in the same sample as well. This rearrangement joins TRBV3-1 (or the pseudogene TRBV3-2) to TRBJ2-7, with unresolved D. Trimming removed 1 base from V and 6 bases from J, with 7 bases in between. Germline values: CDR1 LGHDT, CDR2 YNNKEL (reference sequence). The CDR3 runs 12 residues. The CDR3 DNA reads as TGTGCCAGCAGCCAAGTTAAGGGCGAGCAGTACTTC. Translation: CASSQVKGEQYF.

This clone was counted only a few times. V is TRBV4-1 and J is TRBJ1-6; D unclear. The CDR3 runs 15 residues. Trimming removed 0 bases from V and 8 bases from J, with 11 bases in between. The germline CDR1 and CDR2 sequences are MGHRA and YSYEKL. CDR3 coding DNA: TGCGCCAGCAGCCAAGATTGGGCAGGATATTCACCCCTCCACTTT. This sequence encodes CASSQDWAGYSPLHF.

The CDR3 bases are TGTGCCAGCAGCTTGGGATCTCAAACGGGCACAGATACGCAGTATTTT. Translation gives CASSLGSQTGTDTQYF. The gene calls are TRBV5-6 and TRBJ2-3; D gene unclear. Germline values: CDR1 SGHDT, CDR2 YYEEEE. CDR3 size: 16 residues. V was clipped by 0 bases and J by 1 base, with 12 bases between them.

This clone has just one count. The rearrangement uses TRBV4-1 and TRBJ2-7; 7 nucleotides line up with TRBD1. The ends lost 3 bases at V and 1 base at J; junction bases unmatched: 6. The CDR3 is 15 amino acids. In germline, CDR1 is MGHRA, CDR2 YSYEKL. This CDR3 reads CASSQSGTASYEQYF. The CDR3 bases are TGCGCCAGCAGCCAGTCCGGGACAGCTTCCTACGAGCAGTACTTC.

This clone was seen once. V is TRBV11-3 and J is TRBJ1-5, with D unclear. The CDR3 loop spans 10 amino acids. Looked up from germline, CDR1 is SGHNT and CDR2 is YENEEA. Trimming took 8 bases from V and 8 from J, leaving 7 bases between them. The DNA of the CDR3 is TGTGCCAGCGGCAAAAAGCCCCAGCATTTT. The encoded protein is CASGKKPQHF.

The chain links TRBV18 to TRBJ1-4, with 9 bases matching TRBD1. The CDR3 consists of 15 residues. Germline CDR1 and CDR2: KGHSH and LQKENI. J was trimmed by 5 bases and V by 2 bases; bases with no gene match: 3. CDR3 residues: CASSPGQGPNEKLFF. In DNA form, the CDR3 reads TGTGCCAGCTCACCAGGACAGGGGCCGAATGAAAAACTGTTTTTT.

CDR3 residues: CASSATGLSTDTQYF. CDR3 DNA: TGTGCCAGCAGCGCCACGGGACTGAGCACAGATACGCAGTATTTT. The chain uses TRBV9 and TRBJ2-3, with D perhaps TRBD2 (6 bases). V was trimmed by 3 bases and J by 0 bases, leaving 11 bases between them. The CDR3 spans 15 residues. The germline CDR1 and CDR2 sequences are SGDLS and YYNGEE.

The CDR3 spells CASSVVNTDTQYF. The CDR3 bases are TGTGCCAGCAGCGTAGTAAACACAGATACGCAGTATTTT. V gene TRBV9 combines with J gene TRBJ2-3; D not resolved. The CDR3 is 13 amino acids. Germline V gene sequence: CDR1 SGDLS, CDR2 YYNGEE. The V end lost 0 bases, the J end lost 2 bases, and 4 bases lay between the germline ends.

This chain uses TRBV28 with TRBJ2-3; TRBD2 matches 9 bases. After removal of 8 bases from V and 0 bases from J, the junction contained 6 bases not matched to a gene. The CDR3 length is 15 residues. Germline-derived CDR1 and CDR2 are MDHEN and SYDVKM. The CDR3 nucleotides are TGTGCCAGCTCCCCGCTAGCGGGGAGCACAGATACGCAGTATTTT. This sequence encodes CASSPLAGSTDTQYF.

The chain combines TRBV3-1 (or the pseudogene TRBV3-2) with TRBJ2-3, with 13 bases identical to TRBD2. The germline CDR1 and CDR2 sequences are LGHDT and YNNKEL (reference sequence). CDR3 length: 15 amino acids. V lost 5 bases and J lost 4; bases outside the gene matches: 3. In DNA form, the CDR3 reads TGTGCCAGCAGCACGGGACTAGCGGGGTCAGATACGCAGTATTTT. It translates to CASSTGLAGSDTQYF.

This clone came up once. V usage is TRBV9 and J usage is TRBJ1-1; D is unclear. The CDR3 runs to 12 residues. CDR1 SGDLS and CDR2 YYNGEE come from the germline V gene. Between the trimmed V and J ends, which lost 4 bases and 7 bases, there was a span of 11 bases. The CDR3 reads CASSLTGREAFF. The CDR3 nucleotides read TGTGCCAGCAGCTTGACCGGTCGTGAAGCTTTCTTT.

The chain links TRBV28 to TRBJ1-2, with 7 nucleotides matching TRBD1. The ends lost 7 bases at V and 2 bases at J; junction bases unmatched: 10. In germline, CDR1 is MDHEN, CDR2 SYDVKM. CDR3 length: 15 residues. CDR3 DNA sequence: TGTGCCAGCACCTTAGACAGGGTCACGAACTATGGCTACACCTTC. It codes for CASTLDRVTNYGYTF.

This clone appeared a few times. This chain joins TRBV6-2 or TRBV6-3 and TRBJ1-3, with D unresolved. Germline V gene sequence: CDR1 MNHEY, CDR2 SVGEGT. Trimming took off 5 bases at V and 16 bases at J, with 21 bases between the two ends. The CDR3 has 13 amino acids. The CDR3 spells CASSDPVPSGWYF. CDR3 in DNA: TGTGCCAGCAGTGACCCCGTGCCCAGTGGCTGGTATTTT.

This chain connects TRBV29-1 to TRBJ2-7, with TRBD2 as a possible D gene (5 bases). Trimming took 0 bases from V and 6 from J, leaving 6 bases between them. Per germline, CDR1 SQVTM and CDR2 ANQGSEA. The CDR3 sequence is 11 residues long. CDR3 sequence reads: CSVEDGSEQYF. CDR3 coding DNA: TGCAGCGTTGAAGATGGGAGCGAGCAGTACTTC.

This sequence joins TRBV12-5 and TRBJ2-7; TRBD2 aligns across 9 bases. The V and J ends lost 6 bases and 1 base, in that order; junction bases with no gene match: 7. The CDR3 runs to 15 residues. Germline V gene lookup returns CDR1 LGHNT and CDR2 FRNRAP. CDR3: CASGFSGSSSYEQYF. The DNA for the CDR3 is TGTGCTAGTGGCTTTAGCGGGAGTAGTTCCTACGAGCAGTACTTC.

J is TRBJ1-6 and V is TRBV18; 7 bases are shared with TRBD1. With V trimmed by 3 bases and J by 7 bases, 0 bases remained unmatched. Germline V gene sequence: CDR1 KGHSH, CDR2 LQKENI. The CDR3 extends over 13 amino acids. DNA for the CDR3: TGTGCCAGCTCACCGGACAGGAATTCACCCCTCCACTTT. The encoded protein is CASSPDRNSPLHF.

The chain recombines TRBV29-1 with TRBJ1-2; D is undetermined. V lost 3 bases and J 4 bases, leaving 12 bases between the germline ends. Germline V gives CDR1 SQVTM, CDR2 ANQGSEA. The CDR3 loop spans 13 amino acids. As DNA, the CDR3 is TGCAGCGTTGACGGGCGGAATACCTATGGCTACACCTTC. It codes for CSVDGRNTYGYTF. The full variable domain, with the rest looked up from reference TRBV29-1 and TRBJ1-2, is SAVISQKPSRDICQRGTSLTIQCQVDSQVTMMFWYRQQPGQSLTLIATANQGSEATYESGFVIDKFPISRPNLTFSTLTVSNMSPEDSSIYLCSVDGRNTYGYTFGSGTRLTVV.

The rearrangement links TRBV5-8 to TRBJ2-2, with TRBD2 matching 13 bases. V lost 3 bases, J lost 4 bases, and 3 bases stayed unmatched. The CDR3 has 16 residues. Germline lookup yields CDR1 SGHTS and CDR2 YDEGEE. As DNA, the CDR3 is TGTGCCAGCAGCTCTGGACTAGCGGGAGTCACCGGGGAGCTGTTTTTT. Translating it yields CASSSGLAGVTGELFF.